These 26 T cell receptor beta chains share one sample of origin, sequenced in a study of T cells in localized non-small cell lung cancer. Clones were sequenced by immunoSEQ multiplex PCR, and TCRdb holds only the in-frame ones, with some missing. Seen here are roughly 35,000 clones, 93% observed once, and the top ten hold approximately 7.9%. The material was peripheral blood, obtained before any cancer treatment. Receptors originate from a female donor over 55 with stage I lung adenocarcinoma.

The chain is built from TRBV5-6 and TRBJ1-1, with a weak D call TRBD1 (5 bases). Trimming stripped 4 bases from V and 1 base from J, with 17 bases between. Germline lookup yields CDR1 SGHDT and CDR2 YYEEEE. This CDR3 spans 16 amino acids. In DNA, the CDR3 is TGTGCCAGCAGCCTAAGGTCCGGACAAAGGAACACTGAAGCTTTCTTT. Protein product: CASSLRSGQRNTEAFF.

This clone was recorded a few times. This sequence joins TRBV30 and TRBJ1-1; no clear D gene. V gave up 2 bases and J gave up 1 base, with 5 bases separating them. Germline V gives CDR1 GTSNPN, CDR2 SVGIG (reference sequence). The CDR3 is made up of 12 amino acids. CDR3: CAWSRRNTEAFF. CDR3 bases: TGTGCCTGGAGTCGACGGAACACTGAAGCTTTCTTT.

The chain has TRBV18 and TRBJ2-7; no clear D gene. The V and J ends lost 3 bases and 2 bases respectively, with 11 bases between them. Germline V gives CDR1 KGHSH, CDR2 LQKENI. The CDR3 consists of 14 residues. In DNA form, the CDR3 reads TGTGCCAGCTCACCGATGTACCTTGCCTACGAGCAGTACTTC. It is translated as CASSPMYLAYEQYF.

The chain links TRBV11-1 to TRBJ2-1, with 8 positions matching TRBD2. The V gene's germline CDR1 is SGHAT and CDR2 FQDESV (reference sequence). The CDR3 spans 15 residues. Trimming removed 1 base from V and 6 bases from J; junction bases left unmatched: 5. CDR3 in amino acids: CASSLGGTRPNEQFF. The CDR3 coding sequence is TGTGCCAGCAGCTTAGGTGGGACTAGGCCCAATGAGCAGTTCTTC.

The CDR3, as DNA: TGTGCCAGCAGCGTAGGAGGGAATGAAGAGACCCAGTACTTC. It translates to CASSVGGNEETQYF. The chain employs TRBV9 and TRBJ2-5, with D tentatively TRBD2 (5 bases). Germline V CDR1 and CDR2: SGDLS, YYNGEE. V was shortened by 0 bases and J by 3 bases, with 9 bases between the two germline ends. The CDR3 sequence is 14 residues long.

The CDR3 bases are TGTGCCAGCAGTTTATCAGGGGGCTTTTCTGGAAACACCATATATTTT. Amino acid sequence: CASSLSGGFSGNTIYF. The chain uses TRBV28 and TRBJ1-3, with 8 bases identical to TRBD1. Germline-derived CDR1 and CDR2 are MDHEN and SYDVKM. The length of the CDR3 is 16 residues. V lost 1 base, J lost 1 base, and 3 bases stayed unmatched.

V and J are TRBV5-1 and TRBJ1-5, with 10 bases that match TRBD1. The ends lost 4 bases at V and 0 bases at J; junction bases unmatched: 4. Germline V lookup: CDR1 SGHRS, CDR2 YFSETQ. CDR3 length: 16 residues. CDR3 in DNA: TGCGCCAGCAGCCCTGGGACAGGGGTTAGCAATCAGCCCCAGCATTTT. Translation: CASSPGTGVSNQPQHF.

This chain's CDR3 is CAPFRGHASRNEQYF. The CDR3 DNA follows: TGTGCCCCCTTTAGGGGACACGCGTCCCGTAACGAGCAGTACTTC. The chain is built from TRBV10-3 and TRBJ2-7, with D perhaps matching TRBD1 (6 bases). The V gene's germline CDR1 is ENHRY and CDR2 SYGVKD. The CDR3 sequence is 15 residues long. The V end was cut by 11 bases, the J end by 5 bases, with 25 bases between.

The chain recombines TRBV7-2 with TRBJ2-3; tentative D call: TRBD2 (6 bases). CDR3 size: 16 residues. Looked up from germline, CDR1 is SGHTA and CDR2 is FQGNSA. The ends were cut back, 4 bases at V and 5 bases at J, with 19 bases in the middle. CDR3: CASSWGRFRVRDTQYF. Here the CDR3 DNA reads TGTGCCAGCAGCTGGGGGAGGTTCAGGGTGCGAGATACGCAGTATTTT.

The rearrangement links TRBV18 to TRBJ1-5, with D unresolved. V lost 2 bases, J lost 4 bases, and 6 bases lay in between. Germline CDR1 reads KGHSH; CDR2 reads LQKENI. The CDR3 loop spans 13 amino acids. This CDR3 reads CASSPDRNQPQHF. The CDR3, as DNA: TGTGCCAGCTCACCAGATCGTAATCAGCCCCAGCATTTT.

V gene TRBV11-3 combines with J gene TRBJ2-7, with a possible D match to TRBD1 (7 bases). This CDR3 spans 15 amino acids. Germline values: CDR1 SGHNT, CDR2 YENEEA. V gave up 2 bases and J gave up 3 bases, with 14 bases separating them. The DNA for the CDR3 is TGTGCCAGCAGCTTACAGGGGGGTCTCCTCTACGAGCAGTACTTC. It codes for CASSLQGGLLYEQYF.

This chain joins TRBV27 and TRBJ1-3; tentative D call: TRBD1 (6 bases). CDR3 length: 14 residues. Germline CDR1 MNHEY, CDR2 SMNVEV (reference sequence). V was clipped by 5 bases and J by 0 bases, with 8 bases between them. Here the CDR3 DNA reads TGTGCCAGCAGTCCAGGGGTCTCTGGAAACACCATATATTTT. It is translated as CASSPGVSGNTIYF.

This chain links TRBV7-3 with TRBJ1-3, with D hard to call. Deletions cut 1 base from V and 4 bases from J, with 2 bases between. CDR3 length: 12 amino acids. CDR1 SGHTA and CDR2 FQGTGA come from the germline V gene. CDR3 in DNA: TGTGCCAGCAGCTTAAACGGAAACACCATATATTTT. Its translation: CASSLNGNTIYF.

The chain links TRBV14 to TRBJ2-7; the D is unclear. The CDR3 consists of 11 residues. The germline V gene encodes CDR1 SGHDN and CDR2 FVKESK. Trimming left V 3 bases short and J 6 bases short, with 6 bases between. CDR3 DNA sequence: TGTGCCAGCAGCCAGGGCCGCGAGCAGTACGTC. Translated, it gives CASSQGREQYV.

The J gene is TRBJ2-5, the V gene TRBV5-1; the match to TRBD2 covers 10 bases. Per germline, CDR1 SGHRS and CDR2 YFSETQ. Germline trimming cut 3 bases from V and 5 bases from J; bases unmatched to any gene: 4. The CDR3 consists of 14 residues. The CDR3 nucleotides are TGCGCCAGCAGCTCTAGCGGGGGTGGGGAGACCCAGTACTTC. This encodes CASSSSGGGETQYF. The whole variable domain, filled in from reference TRBV5-1 and TRBJ2-5, reads KAGVTQTPRYLIKTRGQQVTLSCSPISGHRSVSWYQQTPGQGLQFLFEYFSETQRNKGNFPGRFSGRQFSNSRSEMNVSTLELGDSALYLCASSSSGGGETQYFGPGTRLLVL.

The V gene is TRBV10-2, the J gene TRBJ2-2; TRBD2 might be the D (6 bases). The CDR3 length is 16 residues. Trimming shortened V by 4 bases and J by 4 bases, and 16 bases separated the two germline ends. CDR1 WSHSY and CDR2 SAAADI come from the germline V gene. The CDR3 spells CASSASGSRGTGELFF. The CDR3 coding sequence is TGCGCCAGCAGTGCAAGCGGGTCGAGGGGCACCGGGGAGCTGTTTTTT.

There are a few counts of this clone. The CDR3 DNA reads TGCGCCAGCAGCAACAGGGACGTTAGCACAGATACGCAGTATTTT. Protein product: CASSNRDVSTDTQYF. The chain links TRBV5-1 to TRBJ2-3; possible D gene TRBD1, 6 bases. The CDR3 is 15 amino acids. The germline gives CDR1 SGHRS, CDR2 YFSETQ. V dropped 4 bases and J dropped 0 bases, with 12 bases sitting between them. Drawing the rest from reference TRBV5-1 and TRBJ2-3, the complete variable domain is KAGVTQTPRYLIKTRGQQVTLSCSPISGHRSVSWYQQTPGQGLQFLFEYFSETQRNKGNFPGRFSGRQFSNSRSEMNVSTLELGDSALYLCASSNRDVSTDTQYFGPGTRLTVL.

This clone was counted a single time. This chain uses TRBV19 with TRBJ2-2; 12 bases line up with TRBD2. Per germline, CDR1 LNHDA and CDR2 SQIVND (reference sequence). This CDR3 region has 15 residues. The J segment lost 1 base and the V segment lost 6 bases, leaving 0 bases of the junction unmatched. The CDR3 DNA is TGTGCCAGTAGGACTAGCGGGAGGAACACCGGGGAGCTGTTTTTT. It encodes CASRTSGRNTGELFF.

The rearrangement links TRBV10-1 to TRBJ2-3; perhaps TRBD1 as D (5 bases). CDR3 length equals 14 residues. Germline CDR1 reads WNHNN; CDR2 reads SYGVQD (reference sequence). Deletions cut 3 bases from V and 5 bases from J, with 12 bases between. The CDR3: CASSEGRVRDTQYF. CDR3 bases: TGCGCCAGCAGTGAAGGCAGGGTCAGAGATACGCAGTATTTT.

The chain carries TRBV5-6 and TRBJ2-3; possible D gene TRBD2, 6 bases. This CDR3 spans 15 amino acids. Trimming shortened V by 3 bases and J by 1 base, and 12 bases separated the two germline ends. CDR1 and CDR2 from the germline V gene are SGHDT and YYEEEE. This CDR3 reads CASSSPGGGTDTQYF. The CDR3 DNA is TGTGCCAGCAGCTCCCCCGGAGGGGGCACAGATACGCAGTATTTT.

The rearrangement uses TRBV10-1 and TRBJ2-1; 8 bases line up with TRBD1. CDR1 WNHNN and CDR2 SYGVQD come from the germline V gene (reference sequence). V lost 1 base to trimming and J lost 3 bases; unmatched junction nucleotides: 5. This CDR3 has 16 residues. CDR3 region: CASSELTGGGYNEQFF. CDR3 coding DNA: TGCGCCAGCAGTGAGTTAACAGGGGGAGGCTACAATGAGCAGTTCTTC.

The chain uses TRBV5-4 and TRBJ2-1, with D uncertain. This CDR3 contains 15 residues. Germline CDR1 and CDR2: SGHNT and YYREEE (reference sequence). Trimming removed 2 bases from V and 8 bases from J, with 17 bases in between. The CDR3 is CASSLKLVPRDEQFF. The CDR3 DNA follows: TGTGCCAGCAGCTTAAAACTGGTACCTCGGGATGAGCAGTTCTTC.

The chain links TRBV5-8 to TRBJ1-1, with D perhaps matching TRBD1 (5 bases). CDR1 is SGHTS and CDR2 is YDEGEE in the germline V gene. Trimming left V 5 bases short and J 4 bases short, with 15 bases between. The CDR3 runs 14 residues. The DNA for the CDR3 is TGTGCCAGCAGGACCCAGGGAATTAGCACTGAAGCTTTCTTT. Its translation is CASRTQGISTEAFF.

This chain connects TRBV4-3 to TRBJ1-2, with D hard to call. Trimming pared 0 bases from V and 8 bases from J, leaving 4 bases between. The CDR3 spans 11 residues. Germline assignment: CDR1 LGHNA and CDR2 YSLEER. The CDR3 is CASSQDLGYTF. CDR3 bases: TGCGCCAGCAGCCAAGACCTGGGCTACACCTTC.

This chain connects TRBV7-2 to TRBJ2-7; 9 positions agree with TRBD1. The CDR3 totals 14 residues. The germline V gene encodes CDR1 SGHTA and CDR2 FQGNSA. V lost 3 bases to trimming and J lost 6 bases; unmatched junction nucleotides: 6. The CDR3 sequence: CASSFRQGGSEQYF. CDR3 bases: TGTGCCAGCAGCTTCCGACAGGGGGGCTCCGAGCAGTACTTC.

As to this clone: A junction end diverges from the germline sequence, so it may reflect a read error. The rearrangement uses TRBV4-2 and TRBJ1-5; D perhaps matches TRBD1 (5 bases). This CDR3 comprises 17 residues. Germline V lookup: CDR1 LGHNA, CDR2 YNFKEQ. CDR3: CTSSQDNSRASNQPQHF. The DNA of the CDR3 is TGTACCAGCAGCCAAGACAACAGCAGGGCTAGCAATCAGCCCCAGCATTTT.